A selection of T cell receptor beta chains follows, all from one sample in a study of cytomegalovirus exposure and HLA in healthy donors. Profiling relied on immunoSEQ multiplex PCR, and the TCRdb table lists in-frame clones only, not all of them. The repertoire holds approximately 190,000 clones, with roughly 80% as singletons. Source material: PBMCs. These receptor sequences come from a man in his fifties in good health and CMV-seronegative. CDR3s include the opening cysteine and the closing phenylalanine or tryptophan. The D gene is left open where the match is weak. A row's size may be missing; if present it is once, few, many or a size class.

>TRBJ2-7|TRBV7-2|NA|NA
CASSDWDTSYEQYF
TGTGCCAGCAGCGACTGGGACACCTCCTACGAGCAGTACTTC
>TRBJ1-3|TRBV5-1|NA|TRBD1
CASSYGTGPGNTIYF
TGCGCCAGCAGCTACGGGACAGGCCCCGGAAACACCATATATTTT
>TRBJ2-7|TRBV27|NA|TRBD1
CASSFGQGPSYEQYF
TGTGCCAGCAGTTTTGGACAGGGGCCCTCCTACGAGCAGTACTTC
>TRBJ2-6|TRBV5-1|NA|NA
CASSLGPGHLSGANVLTF
TGCGCCAGCAGCTTGGGGCCGGGACATCTCTCTGGGGCCAACGTCCTGACTTTC
>TRBJ1-6|TRBV6-5|few|NA
CASSRDSRSPLHF
TGTGCCAGCAGTAGGGACTCTCGTTCACCCCTCCACTTT
>TRBJ1-2|TRBV4-1|NA|NA
CASSQDSGYYGYTF
TGCGCCAGCAGCCAAGATTCGGGTTACTATGGCTACACCTTC
>TRBJ2-7|TRBV5-1|NA|NA
CASSLADEQYF
TGTGCCAGCAGCTTGGCTGACGAGCAGTACTTC
>TRBJ2-2|TRBV10-3|NA|TRBD2
CAIGDPIAGGRAGELFF
TGTGCCATCGGGGATCCAATCGCGGGGGGCCGGGCCGGGGAGCTGTTTTTT
>TRBJ1-5|TRBV28|NA|NA
CASSPGQGNNQPQHF
TGTGCCAGCAGTCCGGGGCAGGGGAACAATCAGCCCCAGCATTTT
>TRBJ2-5|TRBV7-2|NA|TRBD2
CASSLGQRGVETQYF
TGTGCCAGCAGCTTAGGCCAGCGGGGGGTGGAGACCCAGTACTTC
>TRBJ1-1|TRBV4-3|NA|NA
CASSPQQNTEAFF
TGCGCCAGCAGCCCACAACAGAACACTGAAGCTTTCTTT
>TRBJ2-5|TRBV15|few|NA
CATKRSRRDQETQYF
TGTGCCACAAAGAGGAGTCGCAGGGACCAAGAGACCCAGTACTTC
>TRBJ1-2|TRBV2|NA|NA
CASSEGWAGPSAGYTF
TGTGCCAGCAGTGAGGGATGGGCAGGGCCCTCCGCTGGCTACACCTTC
>TRBJ2-6|TRBV10-2|few|NA
CASSAVPGANVLTF
TGCGCCAGCAGTGCCGTCCCTGGGGCCAACGTCCTGACTTTC
>TRBJ2-3|TRBV7-3|NA|NA
CASSLTYTDTQYF
TGTGCCAGCAGCTTGACTTACACAGATACGCAGTATTTT